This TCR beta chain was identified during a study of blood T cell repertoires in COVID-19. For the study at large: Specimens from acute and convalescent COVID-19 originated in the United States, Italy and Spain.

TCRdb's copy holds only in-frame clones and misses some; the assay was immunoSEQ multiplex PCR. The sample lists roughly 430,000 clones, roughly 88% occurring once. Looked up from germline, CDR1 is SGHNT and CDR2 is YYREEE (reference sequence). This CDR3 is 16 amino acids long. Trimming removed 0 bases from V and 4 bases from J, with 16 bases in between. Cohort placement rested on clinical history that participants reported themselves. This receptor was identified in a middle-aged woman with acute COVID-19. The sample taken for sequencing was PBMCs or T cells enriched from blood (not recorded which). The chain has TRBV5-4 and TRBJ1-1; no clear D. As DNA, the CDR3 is TGTGCCAGCAGCTTGGCCGCGGGGTCCTCCGGCACTGAAGCTTTCTTT. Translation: CASSLAAGSSGTEAFF.